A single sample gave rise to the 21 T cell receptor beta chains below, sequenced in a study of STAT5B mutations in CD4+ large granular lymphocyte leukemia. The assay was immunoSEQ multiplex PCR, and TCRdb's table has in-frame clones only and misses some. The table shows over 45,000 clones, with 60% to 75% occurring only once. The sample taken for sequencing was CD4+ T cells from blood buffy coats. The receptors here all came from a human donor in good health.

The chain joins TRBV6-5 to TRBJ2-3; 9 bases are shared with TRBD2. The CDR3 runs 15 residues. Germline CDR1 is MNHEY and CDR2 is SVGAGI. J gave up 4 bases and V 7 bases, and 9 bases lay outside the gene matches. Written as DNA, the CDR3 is TGTGCCAGCATGAGGCGGGGGGGCCAAGCAGATACGCAGTATTTT. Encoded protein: CASMRRGGQADTQYF.

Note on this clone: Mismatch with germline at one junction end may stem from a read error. CDR3: CASSLALGNYNEQFF. The CDR3 coding sequence is TGTGCCAGCAGCCTAGCCCTGGGGAACTACAATGAGCAGTTCTTC. The chain carries TRBV7-8 and TRBJ2-1; possibly TRBD2 for D (5 bases). Germline V gene data show CDR1 as SGHVS and CDR2 as FQNEAQ. The CDR3 has 15 residues.

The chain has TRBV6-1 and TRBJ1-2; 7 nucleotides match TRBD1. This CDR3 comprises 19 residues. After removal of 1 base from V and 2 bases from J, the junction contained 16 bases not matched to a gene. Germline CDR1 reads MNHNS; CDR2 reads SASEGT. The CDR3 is CASSEVVPGQTLINYGYTF. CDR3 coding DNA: TGTGCCAGCAGTGAAGTAGTCCCGGGACAGACCCTGATAAACTATGGCTACACCTTC.

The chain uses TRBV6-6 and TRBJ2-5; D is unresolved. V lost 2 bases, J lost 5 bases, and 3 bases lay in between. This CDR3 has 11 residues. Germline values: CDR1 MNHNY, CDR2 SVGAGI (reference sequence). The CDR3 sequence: CASSYGETQYF. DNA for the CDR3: TGTGCCAGCAGTTACGGGGAGACCCAGTACTTC.

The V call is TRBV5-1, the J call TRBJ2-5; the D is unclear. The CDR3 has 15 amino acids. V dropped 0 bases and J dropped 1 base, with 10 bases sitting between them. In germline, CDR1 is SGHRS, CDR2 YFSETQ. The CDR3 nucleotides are TGCGCCAGCAGCTTGGAAGTGGGGATCCAAGAGACCCAGTACTTC. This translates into CASSLEVGIQETQYF.

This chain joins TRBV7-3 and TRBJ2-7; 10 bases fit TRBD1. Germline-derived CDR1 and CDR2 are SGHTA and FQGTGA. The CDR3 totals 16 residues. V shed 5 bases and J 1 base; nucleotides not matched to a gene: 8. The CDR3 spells CASSLTGGGTSYEQYV. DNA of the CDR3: TGTGCCAGCAGCCTGACAGGGGGCGGTACTTCCTACGAGCAGTACGTC.

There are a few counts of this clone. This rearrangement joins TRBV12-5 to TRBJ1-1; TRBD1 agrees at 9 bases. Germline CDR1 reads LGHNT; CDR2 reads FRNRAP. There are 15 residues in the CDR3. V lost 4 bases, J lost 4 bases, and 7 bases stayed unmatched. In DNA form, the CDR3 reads TGTGCTAGTGGTTCGGGACAGGGAGGAGGCACTGAAGCTTTCTTT. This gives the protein CASGSGQGGGTEAFF.

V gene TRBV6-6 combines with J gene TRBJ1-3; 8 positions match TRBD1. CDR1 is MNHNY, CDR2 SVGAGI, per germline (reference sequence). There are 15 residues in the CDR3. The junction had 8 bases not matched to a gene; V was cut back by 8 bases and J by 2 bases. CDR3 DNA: TGTGCCAGCCGAGACAGGGGAAGGGCTGGAAACACCATATATTTT. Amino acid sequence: CASRDRGRAGNTIYF.

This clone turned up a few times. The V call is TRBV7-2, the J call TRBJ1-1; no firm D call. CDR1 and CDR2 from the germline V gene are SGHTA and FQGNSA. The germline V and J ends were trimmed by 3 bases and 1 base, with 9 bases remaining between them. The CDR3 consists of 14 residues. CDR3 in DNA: TGTGCCAGCAGCTTGCAGGAAGGGAACACTGAAGCTTTCTTT. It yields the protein CASSLQEGNTEAFF. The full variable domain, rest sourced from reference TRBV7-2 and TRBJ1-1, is GAGVSQSPSNKVTEKGKDVELRCDPISGHTALYWYRQSLGQGLEFLIYFQGNSAPDKSGLPSDRFSAERTGGSVSTLTIQRTQQEDSAVYLCASSLQEGNTEAFFGQGTRLTVV.

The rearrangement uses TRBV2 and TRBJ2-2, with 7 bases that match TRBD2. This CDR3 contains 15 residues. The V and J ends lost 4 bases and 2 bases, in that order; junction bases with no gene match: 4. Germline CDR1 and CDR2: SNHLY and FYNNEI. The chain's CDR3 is CASSVSSGNTGELFF. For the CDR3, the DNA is TGTGCCAGCAGTGTATCTAGCGGAAACACCGGGGAGCTGTTTTTT.

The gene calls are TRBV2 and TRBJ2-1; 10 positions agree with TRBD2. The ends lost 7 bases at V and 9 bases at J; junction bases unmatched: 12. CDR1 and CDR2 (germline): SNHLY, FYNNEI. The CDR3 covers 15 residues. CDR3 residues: CASTTSGGAGGEQFF. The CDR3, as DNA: TGTGCCAGCACTACCAGCGGGGGGGCCGGGGGTGAGCAGTTCTTC.

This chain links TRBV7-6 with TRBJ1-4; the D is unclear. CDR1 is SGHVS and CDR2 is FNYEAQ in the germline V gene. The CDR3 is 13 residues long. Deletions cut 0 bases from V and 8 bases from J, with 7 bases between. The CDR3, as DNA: TGTGCCAGCAGCTTAGCGCTTCGGGAAAAACTGTTTTTT. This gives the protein CASSLALREKLFF. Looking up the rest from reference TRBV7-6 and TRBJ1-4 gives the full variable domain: GAGVSQSPRYKVTKRGQDVALRCDPISGHVSLYWYRQALGQGPEFLTYFNYEAQQDKSGLPNDRFSAERPEGSISTLTIQRTEQRDSAMYRCASSLALREKLFFGSGTQLSVL.

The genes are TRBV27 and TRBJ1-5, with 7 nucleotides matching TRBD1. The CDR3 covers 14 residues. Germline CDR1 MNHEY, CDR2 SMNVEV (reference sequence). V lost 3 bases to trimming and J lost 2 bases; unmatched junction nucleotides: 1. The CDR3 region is CASSFQGGNQPQHF. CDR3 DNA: TGTGCCAGCAGTTTTCAGGGGGGCAATCAGCCCCAGCATTTT.

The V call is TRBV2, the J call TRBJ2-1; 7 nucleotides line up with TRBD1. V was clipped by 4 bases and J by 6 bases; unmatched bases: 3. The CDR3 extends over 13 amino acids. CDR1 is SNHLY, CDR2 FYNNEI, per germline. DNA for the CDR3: TGTGCCAGCAGTGGGGGACAGATCAATGAGCAGTTCTTC. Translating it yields CASSGGQINEQFF.

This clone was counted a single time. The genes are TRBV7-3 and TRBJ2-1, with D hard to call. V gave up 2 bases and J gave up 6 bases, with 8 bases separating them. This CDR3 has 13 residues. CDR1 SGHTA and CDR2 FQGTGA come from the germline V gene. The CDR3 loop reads CASSLGPFNEQFF. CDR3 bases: TGTGCCAGCAGCTTAGGACCTTTCAATGAGCAGTTCTTC.

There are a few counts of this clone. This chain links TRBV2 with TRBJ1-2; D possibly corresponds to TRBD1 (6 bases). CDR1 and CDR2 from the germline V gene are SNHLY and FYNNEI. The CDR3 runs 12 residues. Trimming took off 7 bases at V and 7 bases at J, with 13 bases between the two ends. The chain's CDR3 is CASKRGERGYTF. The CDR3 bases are TGTGCCAGCAAAAGGGGGGAGCGTGGCTACACCTTC.

CDR3 sequence: CASSYPRTHQPQHF. The CDR3 region has the DNA TGTGCCAGCAGTTACCCCAGGACCCATCAGCCCCAGCATTTT. The chain recombines TRBV28 with TRBJ1-5; no reliable D call. Looked up from germline, CDR1 is MDHEN and CDR2 is SYDVKM. V lost 4 bases and J 5 bases, leaving 12 bases between the germline ends. The length of the CDR3 is 14 residues.

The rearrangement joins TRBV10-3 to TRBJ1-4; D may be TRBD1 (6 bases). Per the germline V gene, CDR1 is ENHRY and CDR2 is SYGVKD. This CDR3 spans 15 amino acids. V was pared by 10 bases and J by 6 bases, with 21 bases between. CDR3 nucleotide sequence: TGTGCCAGTTCGCAACAGGGCATGGACTATGAAAAACTGTTTTTT. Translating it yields CASSQQGMDYEKLFF.

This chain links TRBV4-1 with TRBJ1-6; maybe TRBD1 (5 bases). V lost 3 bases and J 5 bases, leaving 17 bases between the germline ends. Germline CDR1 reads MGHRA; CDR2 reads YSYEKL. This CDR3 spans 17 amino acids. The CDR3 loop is CASSHATTGTNNSPLHF. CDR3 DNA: TGCGCCAGCAGCCACGCAACCACCGGGACTAATAATTCACCCCTCCACTTT.

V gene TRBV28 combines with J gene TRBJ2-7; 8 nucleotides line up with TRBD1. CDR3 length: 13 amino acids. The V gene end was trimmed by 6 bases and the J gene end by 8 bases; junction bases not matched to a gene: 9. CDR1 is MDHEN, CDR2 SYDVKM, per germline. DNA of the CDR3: TGTGCCAGCAGGGTATCCGACAGGGGTAAGCAGTACTTC. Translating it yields CASRVSDRGKQYF.

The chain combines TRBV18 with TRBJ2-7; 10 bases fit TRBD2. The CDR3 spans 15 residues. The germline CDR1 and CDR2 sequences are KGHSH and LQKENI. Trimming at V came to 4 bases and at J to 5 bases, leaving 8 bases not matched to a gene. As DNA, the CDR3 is TGTGCCAGCTCACTCGGACTAGCGGCAACCGACGAGCAGTACGTC. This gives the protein CASSLGLAATDEQYV.